Listed below are T cell receptor beta chains from one sample, sequenced in a study of T cell repertoires in cytomegalovirus infection. These receptors' targets are unknown. TCRdb reanalysed the reads using MiXCR and keeps one entry per CDR3 protein. The sample records 7,400 or so distinct CDR3 sequences, approximately 52% being singletons. Specimen: PBMCs, sequenced either directly or after in vitro stimulation (not recorded which). All receptors come from a human donor in good health (CMV status not recorded). Some clones in this sample may be carry-over from other donors' samples. CDR3s include the opening cysteine and the closing phenylalanine or tryptophan. Fields, in order: clone size, V gene, J gene, CDR3 length, D gene, CDR3 protein, CDR3 DNA. A D gene is named only where the DNA matches it firmly. Clone size is stated in some rows and not others, as once, few, many or a class when expanded.

abundance: NA; v_gene: TRBV19; j_gene: TRBJ2-1; len: 13; d_gene: NA; CDR3aa: CATTYGSVNEQFF; CDR3nt: TGTGCCACCACATACGGGAGCGTCAATGAGCAGTTCTTC
abundance: NA; v_gene: TRBV7-8; j_gene: TRBJ1-2; len: 14; d_gene: NA; CDR3aa: CASSLFGGMVGYTF; CDR3nt: TGTGCCAGCAGCTTATTCGGGGGGATGGTCGGCTACACCTTC
abundance: NA; v_gene: TRBV12-3/TRBV12-4; j_gene: TRBJ1-1; len: 16; d_gene: NA; CDR3aa: CASSHRVSKQSNDAFF; CDR3nt: TGTGCCAGCAGCCACAGGGTGTCCAAACAGAGCAATGACGCTTTCTTT
abundance: NA; v_gene: TRBV12-5; j_gene: TRBJ2-1; len: 19; d_gene: NA; CDR3aa: CASGLVSVIGSFPYTAQFF; CDR3nt: TGTGCTAGTGGTTTGGTATCGGTAATAGGGTCCTTCCCCTACACTGCGCAGTTCTTC
abundance: few; v_gene: TRBV12-3/TRBV12-4; j_gene: TRBJ1-1; len: 16; d_gene: NA; CDR3aa: CASRLRVSQQGTEDFF; CDR3nt: TGTGCCAGCAGACTCAGGGTTTCCCAACAGGGCACTGAAGATTTCTTT
abundance: many; v_gene: TRBV28; j_gene: TRBJ2-7; len: 15; d_gene: NA; CDR3aa: CASSDYPGRNYEQYF; CDR3nt: TGTGCCAGCAGCGATTATCCGGGACGGAACTACGAGCAGTACTTC
abundance: NA; v_gene: TRBV12-5; j_gene: TRBJ2-1; len: 19; d_gene: NA; CDR3aa: CASGLVSGIGAVPYNEPLF; CDR3nt: TGTGCTAGTGGTTTGGTATCGGGAATAGGGGCCGTCCCCTACAATGAGCCGTTATTC
abundance: NA; v_gene: TRBV12-3/TRBV12-4; j_gene: TRBJ1-1; len: 16; d_gene: NA; CDR3aa: CASSLSSSKQGTEAFF; CDR3nt: TGTGCCAGCAGCCTAAGTTCTTCCAAACAGGGCACTGAAGCTTTCTTT
abundance: NA; v_gene: TRBV4-1; j_gene: TRBJ2-3; len: 16; d_gene: NA; CDR3aa: CASSQDRGGSTDTQYF; CDR3nt: TGCGCCAGCAGCCAAGATCGGGGCGGGAGCACAGATACGCAGTATTTT
abundance: NA; v_gene: TRBV27; j_gene: TRBJ2-7; len: 13; d_gene: NA; CDR3aa: CASSEGSSYDPYF; CDR3nt: TGTGCCAGCAGTGAGGGTAGCTCCTACGATCCTTACTTC
abundance: few; v_gene: TRBV27; j_gene: TRBJ1-5; len: 13; d_gene: NA; CDR3aa: CASSAWSGQPPHF; CDR3nt: TGTGCCAGCAGTGCATGGTCTGGGCAGCCCCCTCATTTT
abundance: NA; v_gene: TRBV12-5; j_gene: TRBJ2-1; len: 19; d_gene: NA; CDR3aa: CASGLVSVIWAVPYNETFF; CDR3nt: TGTGCTAGTGGTTTGGTATCGGTAATATGGGCCGTCCCCTACAATGAGACGTTCTTC
abundance: NA; v_gene: TRBV7-9; j_gene: TRBJ2-1; len: 16; d_gene: NA; CDR3aa: CSSSLVGISNYNEQFF; CDR3nt: TGTTCTAGCAGCTTGGTGGGAATATCCAACTACAATGAGCAATTCTTC
abundance: NA; v_gene: TRBV7-2; j_gene: TRBJ1-2; len: 19; d_gene: NA; CDR3aa: CASSLGYVTPTVLGTGSTF; CDR3nt: TGTGCCAGCAGCTTAGGGTACGTCACTCCGACAGTGTTGGGTACTGGCTCCACCTTT
abundance: few; v_gene: TRBV12-3/TRBV12-4; j_gene: TRBJ1-5; len: 11; d_gene: NA; CDR3aa: CASSLSQPQHF; CDR3nt: TGTGCCAGCAGTTTAAGTCAGCCCCAGCATTTT
abundance: NA; v_gene: TRBV7-9; j_gene: TRBJ2-1; len: 16; d_gene: NA; CDR3aa: CARRLWGISTYNYHFF; CDR3nt: TGTGCTAGACGCTTGTGGGGAATATCCACCTACAATTATCATTTCTTC
abundance: large; v_gene: TRBV5-4; j_gene: TRBJ2-1; len: 14; d_gene: NA; CDR3aa: CASSLGDNYNEQFF; CDR3nt: TGTGCCAGCAGCTTGGGGGACAACTACAATGAGCAGTTCTTC
abundance: NA; v_gene: TRBV19; j_gene: TRBJ2-3; len: 18; d_gene: NA; CDR3aa: CASRMDGLGGIKTDTQYF; CDR3nt: TGTGCCAGTAGAATGGACGGACTAGGGGGTATTAAAACAGATACGCAGTATTTT
abundance: few; v_gene: TRBV7-9; j_gene: TRBJ2-1; len: 16; d_gene: NA; CDR3aa: CSIFLLGISTYNEQFF; CDR3nt: TGTTCCATCTTCTTGTTGGGAATATCCACCTACAATGAGCAGTTCTTC
abundance: NA; v_gene: TRBV7-2; j_gene: TRBJ1-2; len: 19; d_gene: TRBD1; CDR3aa: CASSLGDVTPTGLVSVFTF; CDR3nt: TGTGCCAGCAGCTTAGGGGACGTCACTCCGACAGGGTTGGTTAGTGTCTTCACCTTC
abundance: NA; v_gene: TRBV7-6; j_gene: TRBJ1-5; len: 15; d_gene: NA; CDR3aa: CASSTETYINQPQPF; CDR3nt: TGTGCCAGCAGCACCGAAACATACATCAATCAGCCCCAGCCTTTT
abundance: NA; v_gene: TRBV7-9; j_gene: TRBJ2-1; len: 16; d_gene: NA; CDR3aa: CALSFLVLSTYNEQLF; CDR3nt: TGTGCCCTCAGCTTTTTGGTACTATCCACCTACAATGAGCAGTTATTC
abundance: NA; v_gene: TRBV7-9; j_gene: TRBJ1-1; len: 15; d_gene: NA; CDR3aa: CASSLQMGALTEAFF; CDR3nt: TGTGCCAGCAGCTTGCAGATGGGGGCGCTAACTGAAGCTTTCTTT
abundance: NA; v_gene: TRBV7-2; j_gene: TRBJ1-2; len: 19; d_gene: TRBD1; CDR3aa: CASSLGDVPPTGLGSGFPF; CDR3nt: TGTGCCAGCAGCTTAGGTGACGTCCCTCCGACAGGGTTGGGTAGTGGCTTCCCCTTC
abundance: NA; v_gene: TRBV6-1; j_gene: TRBJ2-4; len: 17; d_gene: TRBD1; CDR3aa: CASSEAFGQGMVGIQYF; CDR3nt: TGTGCCAGCAGTGAAGCGTTTGGACAGGGTATGGTAGGCATTCAGTACTTC
abundance: NA; v_gene: TRBV5-5; j_gene: TRBJ2-7; len: 14; d_gene: TRBD1; CDR3aa: CASSDDRVSYEQYF; CDR3nt: TGTGCCAGCAGCGATGACAGGGTCTCCTACGAGCAGTACTTC
abundance: NA; v_gene: TRBV20-1; j_gene: TRBJ2-3; len: 16; d_gene: TRBD2; CDR3aa: CSAADSSGSRTDTQYF; CDR3nt: TGCAGTGCTGCCGACTCCAGCGGGAGTCGCACAGATACGCAGTATTTT